This TCR beta chain was sequenced in a study of blood T cell repertoires in COVID-19. Study summary: The origin of the acute and convalescent COVID-19 samples was the United States, Italy and Spain.

Assignment of participants to cohorts was predicated upon participant-reported clinical history. Each exposed participant met a COVID-19 case in the 2 weeks preceding study entry. Produced via immunoSEQ multiplex PCR; TCRdb's table is partial and in-frame only. In the table there are about 180,000 clones, approximately 80% of which are singletons. This clone has more than one count but fewer than ten. Trimming cost V 11 bases and J 5 bases, with 27 bases left between them. The germline gives CDR1 MDHEN, CDR2 SYDVKM. The CDR3 contains 16 residues. Source material: PBMCs or T cells enriched from blood (not recorded which). The chain recombines TRBV28 with TRBJ2-5; D perhaps matches TRBD2 (6 bases). The sequence came from a man in his 60s who had been exposed to COVID-19. The CDR3 reads CASTAGLRRGGETQYF. The CDR3 nucleotides read TGTGCCTCCACCGCGGGGTTAAGGAGGGGTGGCGAGACCCAGTACTTC.